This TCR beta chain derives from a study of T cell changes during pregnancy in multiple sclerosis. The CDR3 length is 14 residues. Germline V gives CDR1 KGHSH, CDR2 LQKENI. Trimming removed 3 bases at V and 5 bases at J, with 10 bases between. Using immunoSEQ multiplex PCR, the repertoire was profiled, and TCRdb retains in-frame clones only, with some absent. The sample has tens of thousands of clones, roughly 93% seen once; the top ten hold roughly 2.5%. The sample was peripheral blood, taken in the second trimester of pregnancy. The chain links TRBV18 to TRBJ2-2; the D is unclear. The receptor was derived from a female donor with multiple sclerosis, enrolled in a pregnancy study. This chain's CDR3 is CASSPSASTGELFF. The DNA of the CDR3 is TGTGCCAGCTCACCGTCGGCTAGTACCGGGGAGCTGTTTTTT. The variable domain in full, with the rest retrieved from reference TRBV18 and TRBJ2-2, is NAGVMQNPRHLVRRRGQEARLRCSPMKGHSHVYWYRQLPEEGLKFMVYLQKENIIDESGMPKERFSAEFPKEGPSILRIQQVVRGDSAAYFCASSPSASTGELFFGEGSRLTVL.